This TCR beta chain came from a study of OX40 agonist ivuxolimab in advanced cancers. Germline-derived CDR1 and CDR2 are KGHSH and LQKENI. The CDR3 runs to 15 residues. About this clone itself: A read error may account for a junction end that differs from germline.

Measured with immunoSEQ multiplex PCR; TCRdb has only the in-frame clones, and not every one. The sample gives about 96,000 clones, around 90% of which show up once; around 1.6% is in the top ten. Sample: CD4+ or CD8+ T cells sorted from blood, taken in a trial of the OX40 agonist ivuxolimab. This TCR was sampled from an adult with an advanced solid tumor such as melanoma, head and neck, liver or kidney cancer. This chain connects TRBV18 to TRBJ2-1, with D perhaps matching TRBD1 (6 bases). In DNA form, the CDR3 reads TGTGCCAGCTCTGGGCCGCTTAGGGGGAATCGGAGTCGGGTCTTC. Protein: CASSGPLRGNRSRVF.